This T cell receptor (beta chain) was captured by sequencing in a study of T cells after posttransplantation cyclophosphamide. General study results and limits: Later post-transplant blood repertoires were often dominated by donor CD8+ memory clones.

The data were produced by immunoSEQ multiplex PCR, yet TCRdb's version contains in-frame clones alone and is incomplete. The sample has about 4,400 clones, over 60% seen once. About this clone itself: Its specificity is unknown.

A marrow graft followed busulfan-fludarabine conditioning, with cyclophosphamide on days +3 and +4. Looked up from germline, CDR1 is SGHDT and CDR2 is YYEEEE. This CDR3 has 16 amino acids. Between the trimmed V and J ends, which lost 4 bases and 0 bases, there was a span of 16 bases. This rearrangement joins TRBV5-6 to TRBJ1-2; TRBD1 might be the D (5 bases). The input for sequencing was PBMCs, taken 362 days after allogeneic stem cell transplant with posttransplant cyclophosphamide. The receptor's source is a male patient aged 55-69 years who received an allogeneic stem cell transplant from an unrelated donor, was CMV-positive, and had acute GVHD only. Certain T cells may be donor cells from the graft. CDR3 region: CASSPRTRDTNYGYTF. In DNA, the CDR3 is TGTGCCAGCAGCCCGAGGACCAGGGATACTAACTATGGCTACACCTTC. Looking up the rest from reference TRBV5-6 and TRBJ1-2 gives the full variable domain: DAGVTQSPTHLIKTRGQQVTLRCSPKSGHDTVSWYQQALGQGPQFIFQYYEEEERQRGNFPDRFSGHQFPNYSSELNVNALLLGDSALYLCASSPRTRDTNYGYTFGSGTRLTVV.